This TCR beta chain was recovered during a study of blood T cell repertoires in COVID-19. Study-level background: From the United States, Italy and Spain came samples of acute and convalescent COVID-19. PBMCs, B-cell-depleted T cells, or T cells provided the cDNA or gDNA that made up the material.

The table came from immunoSEQ multiplex PCR; TCRdb's copy has only in-frame clones and leaves some out. The data hold around 130,000 clones, with around 89% observed a single time. V lost 8 bases and J 6 bases, leaving 18 bases between the germline ends. The CDR3 totals 14 residues. Germline lookup yields CDR1 MDHEN and CDR2 SYDVKM. The sequencing sample was made of peripheral blood. This sequence was found in a man between 65 and 85 years old with active COVID-19. The V gene is TRBV28, the J gene TRBJ2-3, with D unclear. CDR3 protein: CASSSTPRWDTQYF. The CDR3 nucleotides are TGTGCCAGCTCGAGCACGCCACGGTGGGATACGCAGTATTTT.